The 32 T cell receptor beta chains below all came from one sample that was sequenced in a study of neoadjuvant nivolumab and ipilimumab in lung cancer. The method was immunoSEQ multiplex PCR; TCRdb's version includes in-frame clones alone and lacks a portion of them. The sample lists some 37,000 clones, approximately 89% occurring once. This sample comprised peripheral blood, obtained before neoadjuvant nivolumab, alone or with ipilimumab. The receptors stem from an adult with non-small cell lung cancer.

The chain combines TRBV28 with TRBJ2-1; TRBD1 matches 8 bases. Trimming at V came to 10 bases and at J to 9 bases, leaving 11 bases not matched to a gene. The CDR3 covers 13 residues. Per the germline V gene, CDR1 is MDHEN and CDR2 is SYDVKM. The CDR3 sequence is CANNHRGASEQFF. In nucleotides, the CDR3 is TGTGCCAACAACCACAGGGGGGCCAGTGAGCAGTTCTTC. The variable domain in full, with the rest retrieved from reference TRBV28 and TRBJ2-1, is DVKVTQSSRYLVKRTGEKVFLECVQDMDHENMFWYRQDPGLGLRLIYFSYDVKMKEKGDIPEGYSVSREKKERFSLILESASTNQTSMYLCANNHRGASEQFFGPGTRLTVL.

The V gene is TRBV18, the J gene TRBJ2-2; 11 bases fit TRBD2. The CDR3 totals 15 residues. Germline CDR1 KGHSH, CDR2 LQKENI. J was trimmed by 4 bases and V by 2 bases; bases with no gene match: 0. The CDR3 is CASSPGTSGTGELFF. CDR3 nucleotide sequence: TGTGCCAGCTCACCAGGGACTAGCGGCACCGGGGAGCTGTTTTTT.

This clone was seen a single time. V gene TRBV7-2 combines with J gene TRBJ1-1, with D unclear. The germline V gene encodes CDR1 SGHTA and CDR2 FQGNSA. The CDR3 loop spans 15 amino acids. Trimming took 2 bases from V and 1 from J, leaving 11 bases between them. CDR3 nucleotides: TGTGCCAGCAGCTTACTCCCGGGAGGGAACACTGAAGCTTTCTTT. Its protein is CASSLLPGGNTEAFF.

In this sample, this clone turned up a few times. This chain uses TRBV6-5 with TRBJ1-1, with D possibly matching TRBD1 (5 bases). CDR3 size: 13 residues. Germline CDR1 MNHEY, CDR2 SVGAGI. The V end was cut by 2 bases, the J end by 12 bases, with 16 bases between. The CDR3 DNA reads TGTGCCAGCAGTTACCGACGGGACGGGGGGTCTTTCTTT. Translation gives CASSYRRDGGSFF.

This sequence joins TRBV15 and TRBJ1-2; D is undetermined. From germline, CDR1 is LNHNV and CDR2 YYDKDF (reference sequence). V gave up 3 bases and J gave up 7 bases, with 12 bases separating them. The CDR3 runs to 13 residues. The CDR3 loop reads CATSSSDRRGYTF. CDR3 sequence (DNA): TGTGCCACCAGCAGTTCAGACCGACGTGGCTACACCTTC.

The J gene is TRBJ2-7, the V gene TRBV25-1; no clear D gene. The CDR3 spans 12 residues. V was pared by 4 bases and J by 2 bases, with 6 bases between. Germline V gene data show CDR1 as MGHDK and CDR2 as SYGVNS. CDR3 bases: TGTGCCAGCAGTGCCACGACCTACGAGCAGTACTTC. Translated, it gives CASSATTYEQYF.

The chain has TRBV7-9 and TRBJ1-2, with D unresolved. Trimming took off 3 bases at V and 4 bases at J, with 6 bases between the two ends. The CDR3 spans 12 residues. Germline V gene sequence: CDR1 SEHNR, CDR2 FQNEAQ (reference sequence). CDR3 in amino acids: CASSLETYGYTF. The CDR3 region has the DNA TGTGCCAGCAGCTTGGAAACCTATGGCTACACCTTC.

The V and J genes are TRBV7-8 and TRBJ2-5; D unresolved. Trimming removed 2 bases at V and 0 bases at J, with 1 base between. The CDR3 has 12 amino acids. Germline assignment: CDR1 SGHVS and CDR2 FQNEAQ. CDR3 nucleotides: TGTGCCAGCAGCTTAAACCAAGAGACCCAGTACTTC. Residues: CASSLNQETQYF.

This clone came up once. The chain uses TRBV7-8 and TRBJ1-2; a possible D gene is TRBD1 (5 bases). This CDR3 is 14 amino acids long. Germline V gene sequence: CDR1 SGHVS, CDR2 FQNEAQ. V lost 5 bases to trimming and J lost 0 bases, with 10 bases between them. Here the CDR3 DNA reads TGTGCCAGCAGCCCGTCAGGGTCTAACTATGGCTACACCTTC. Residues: CASSPSGSNYGYTF. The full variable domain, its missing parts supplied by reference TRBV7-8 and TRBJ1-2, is GAGVSQSPRYKVAKRGQDVALRCDPISGHVSLFWYQQALGQGPEFLTYFQNEAQLDKSGLPSDRFFAERPEGSVSTLKIQRTQQEDSAVYLCASSPSGSNYGYTFGSGTRLTVV.

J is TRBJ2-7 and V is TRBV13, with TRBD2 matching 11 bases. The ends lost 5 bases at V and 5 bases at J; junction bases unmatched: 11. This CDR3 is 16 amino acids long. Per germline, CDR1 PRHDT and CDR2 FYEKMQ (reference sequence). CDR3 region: CASSRTGVAGGDEQYF. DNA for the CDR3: TGTGCCAGCAGCCGCACGGGGGTAGCGGGAGGGGACGAGCAGTACTTC.

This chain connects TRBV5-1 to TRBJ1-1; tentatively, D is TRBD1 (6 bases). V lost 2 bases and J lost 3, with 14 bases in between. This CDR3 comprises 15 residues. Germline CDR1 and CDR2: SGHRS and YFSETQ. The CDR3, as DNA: TGCGCCAGCAGCTTCGGGGGCAATTGGGACACTGAAGCTTTCTTT. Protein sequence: CASSFGGNWDTEAFF.

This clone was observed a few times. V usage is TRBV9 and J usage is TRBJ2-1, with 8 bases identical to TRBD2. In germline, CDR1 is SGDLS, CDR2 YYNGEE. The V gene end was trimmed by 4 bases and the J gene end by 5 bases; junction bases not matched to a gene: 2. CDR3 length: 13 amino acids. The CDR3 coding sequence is TGTGCCAGCAGCCATAGCGGGAACAATGAGCAGTTCTTC. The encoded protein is CASSHSGNNEQFF.

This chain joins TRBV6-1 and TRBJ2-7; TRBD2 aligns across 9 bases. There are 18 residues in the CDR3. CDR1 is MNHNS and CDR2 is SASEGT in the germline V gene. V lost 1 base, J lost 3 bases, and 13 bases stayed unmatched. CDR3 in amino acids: CASSEVKEPGLALYEQYF. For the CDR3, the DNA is TGTGCCAGCAGTGAAGTGAAAGAGCCGGGACTAGCACTCTACGAGCAGTACTTC.

In DNA, the CDR3 is TGCGCCAGCAGCCAAAACGACAGGGGCCACGAGCAGTACTTC. This translates into CASSQNDRGHEQYF. V gene TRBV5-1 combines with J gene TRBJ2-7; 8 nucleotides line up with TRBD1. Trimming removed 4 bases from V and 5 bases from J; junction bases left unmatched: 8. Germline loops: CDR1 SGHRS, CDR2 YFSETQ. CDR3 length equals 14 residues.

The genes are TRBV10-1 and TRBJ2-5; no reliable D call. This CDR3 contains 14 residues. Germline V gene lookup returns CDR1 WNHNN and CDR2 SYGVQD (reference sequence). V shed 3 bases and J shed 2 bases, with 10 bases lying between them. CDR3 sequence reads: CASSEGILQETQYF. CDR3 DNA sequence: TGCGCCAGCAGTGAAGGCATACTGCAAGAGACCCAGTACTTC.

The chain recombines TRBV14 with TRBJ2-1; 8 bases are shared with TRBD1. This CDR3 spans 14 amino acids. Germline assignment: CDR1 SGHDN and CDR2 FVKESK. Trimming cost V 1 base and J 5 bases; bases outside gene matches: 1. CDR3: CASSQGQGNNEQFF. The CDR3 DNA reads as TGTGCCAGCAGCCAAGGACAGGGGAACAATGAGCAGTTCTTC.

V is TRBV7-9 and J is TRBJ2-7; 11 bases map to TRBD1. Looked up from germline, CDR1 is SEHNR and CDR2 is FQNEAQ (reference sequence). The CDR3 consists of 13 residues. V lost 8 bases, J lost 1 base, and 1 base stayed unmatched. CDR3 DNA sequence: TGTGCCAGCGGGACAGGGGGATCCTACGAGCAGTACTTC. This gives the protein CASGTGGSYEQYF. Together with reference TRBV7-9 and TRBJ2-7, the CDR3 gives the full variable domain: DTGVSQNPRHKITKRGQNVTFRCDPISEHNRLYWYRQTLGQGPEFLTYFQNEAQLEKSRLLSDRFSAERPKGSFSTLEIQRTEQGDSAMYLCASGTGGSYEQYFGPGTRLTVT.

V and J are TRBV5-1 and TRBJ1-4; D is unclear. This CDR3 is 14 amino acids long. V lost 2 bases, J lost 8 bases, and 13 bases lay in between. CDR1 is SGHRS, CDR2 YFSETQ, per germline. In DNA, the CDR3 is TGCGCCAGCAGCTTAGCTGGAGCGGGAGAAAAACTGTTTTTT. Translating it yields CASSLAGAGEKLFF.

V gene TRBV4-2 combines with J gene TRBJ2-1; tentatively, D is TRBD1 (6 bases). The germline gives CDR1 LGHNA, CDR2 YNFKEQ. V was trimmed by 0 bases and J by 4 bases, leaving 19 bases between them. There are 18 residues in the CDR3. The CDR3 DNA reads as TGTGCCAGCAGCCAAGAAGCAGGGGCGGTTCTAGGGTACAATGAGCAGTTCTTC. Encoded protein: CASSQEAGAVLGYNEQFF.

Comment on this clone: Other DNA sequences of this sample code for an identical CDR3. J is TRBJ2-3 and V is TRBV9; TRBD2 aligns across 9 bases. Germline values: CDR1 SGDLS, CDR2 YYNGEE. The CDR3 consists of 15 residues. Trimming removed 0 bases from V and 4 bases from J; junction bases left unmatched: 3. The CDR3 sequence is CASSVGLAGADTQYF. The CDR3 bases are TGTGCCAGCAGCGTAGGGTTAGCGGGAGCAGATACGCAGTATTTT. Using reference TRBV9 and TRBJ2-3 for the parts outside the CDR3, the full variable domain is DSGVTQTPKHLITATGQRVTLRCSPRSGDLSVYWYQQSLDQGLQFLIQYYNGEERAKGNILERFSAQQFPDLHSELNLSSLELGDSALYFCASSVGLAGADTQYFGPGTRLTVL.

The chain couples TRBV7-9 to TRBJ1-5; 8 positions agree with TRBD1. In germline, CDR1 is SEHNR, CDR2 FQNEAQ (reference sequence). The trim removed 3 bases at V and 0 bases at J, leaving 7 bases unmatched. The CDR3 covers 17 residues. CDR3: CASSLGSTGDSNQPQHF. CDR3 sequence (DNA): TGTGCCAGCAGCTTGGGCTCGACAGGGGATAGCAATCAGCCCCAGCATTTT. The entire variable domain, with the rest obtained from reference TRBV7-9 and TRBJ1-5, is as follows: DTGVSQNPRHKITKRGQNVTFRCDPISEHNRLYWYRQTLGQGPEFLTYFQNEAQLEKSRLLSDRFSAERPKGSFSTLEIQRTEQGDSAMYLCASSLGSTGDSNQPQHFGDGTRLSIL.

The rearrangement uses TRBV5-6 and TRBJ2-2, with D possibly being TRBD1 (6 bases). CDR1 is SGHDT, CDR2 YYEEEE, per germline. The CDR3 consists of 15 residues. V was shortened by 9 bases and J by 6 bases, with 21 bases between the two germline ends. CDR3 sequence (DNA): TGTGCCATCTCAAATGAACAGGGTTTCGCCGGGGAGCTGTTTTTT. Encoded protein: CAISNEQGFAGELFF.

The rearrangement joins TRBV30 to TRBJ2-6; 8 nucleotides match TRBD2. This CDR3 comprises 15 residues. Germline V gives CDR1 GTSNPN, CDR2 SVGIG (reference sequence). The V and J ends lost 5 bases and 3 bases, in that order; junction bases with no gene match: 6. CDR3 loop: CAWETSVFGANVLTF. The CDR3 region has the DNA TGTGCCTGGGAGACTAGCGTTTTTGGGGCCAACGTCCTGACTTTC.

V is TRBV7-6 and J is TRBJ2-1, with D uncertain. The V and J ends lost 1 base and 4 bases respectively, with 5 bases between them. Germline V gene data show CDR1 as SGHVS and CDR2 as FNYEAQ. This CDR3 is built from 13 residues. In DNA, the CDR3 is TGTGCCAGCAGCTTAGGGCCTTACAATGAGCAGTTCTTC. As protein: CASSLGPYNEQFF. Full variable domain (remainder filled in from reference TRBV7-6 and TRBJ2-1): GAGVSQSPRYKVTKRGQDVALRCDPISGHVSLYWYRQALGQGPEFLTYFNYEAQQDKSGLPNDRFSAERPEGSISTLTIQRTEQRDSAMYRCASSLGPYNEQFFGPGTRLTVL.

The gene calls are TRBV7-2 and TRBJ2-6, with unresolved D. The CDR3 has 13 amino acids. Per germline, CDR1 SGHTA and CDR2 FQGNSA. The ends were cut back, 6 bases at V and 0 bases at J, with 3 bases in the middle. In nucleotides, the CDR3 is TGTGCCAGCAGGCCCTCTGGGGCCAACGTCCTGACTTTC. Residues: CASRPSGANVLTF.

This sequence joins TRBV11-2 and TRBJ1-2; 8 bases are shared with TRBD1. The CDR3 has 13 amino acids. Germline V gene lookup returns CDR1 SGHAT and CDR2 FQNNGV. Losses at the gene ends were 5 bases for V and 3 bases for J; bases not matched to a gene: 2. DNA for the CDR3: TGTGCCAGCAGCCCGGGACAGGACTATGGCTACACCTTC. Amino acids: CASSPGQDYGYTF.

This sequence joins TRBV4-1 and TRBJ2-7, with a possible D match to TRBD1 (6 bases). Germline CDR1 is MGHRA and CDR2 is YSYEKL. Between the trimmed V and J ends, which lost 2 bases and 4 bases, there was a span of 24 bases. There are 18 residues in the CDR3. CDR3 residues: CASSQIQGRGATSYEQYF. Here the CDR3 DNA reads TGCGCCAGCAGCCAAATACAGGGCCGAGGCGCGACCTCTTACGAGCAGTACTTC.

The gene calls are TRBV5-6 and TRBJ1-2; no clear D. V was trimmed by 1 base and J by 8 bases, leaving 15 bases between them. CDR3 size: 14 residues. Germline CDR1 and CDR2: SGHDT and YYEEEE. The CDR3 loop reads CASSLFSPLTGYTF. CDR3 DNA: TGTGCCAGCAGCTTGTTCTCACCGCTCACGGGCTACACCTTC.

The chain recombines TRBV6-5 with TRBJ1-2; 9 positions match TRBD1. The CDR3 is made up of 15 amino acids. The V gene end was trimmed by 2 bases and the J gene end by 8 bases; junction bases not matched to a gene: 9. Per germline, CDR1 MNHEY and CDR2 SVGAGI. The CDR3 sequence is CASSYRGQGTYGYTF. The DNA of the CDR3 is TGTGCCAGCAGTTACAGAGGACAGGGGACGTACGGCTACACCTTC.

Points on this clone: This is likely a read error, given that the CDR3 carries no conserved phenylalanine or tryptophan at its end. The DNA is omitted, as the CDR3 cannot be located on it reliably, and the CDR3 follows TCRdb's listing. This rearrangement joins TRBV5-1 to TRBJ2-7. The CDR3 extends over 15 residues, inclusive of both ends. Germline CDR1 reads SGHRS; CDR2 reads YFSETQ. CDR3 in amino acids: CASSATGDGSTPSRY.

The CDR3 spells CASSLLVGDEQFF. As DNA, the CDR3 is TGTGCCAGCAGCTTACTAGTGGGGGATGAGCAGTTCTTC. The V gene is TRBV7-3, the J gene TRBJ2-1; D may match TRBD1 or TRBD2 (5 bases each). This CDR3 is built from 13 residues. Germline V gene lookup returns CDR1 SGHTA and CDR2 FQGTGA. Trimming took 2 bases from V and 8 from J, leaving 10 bases between them.

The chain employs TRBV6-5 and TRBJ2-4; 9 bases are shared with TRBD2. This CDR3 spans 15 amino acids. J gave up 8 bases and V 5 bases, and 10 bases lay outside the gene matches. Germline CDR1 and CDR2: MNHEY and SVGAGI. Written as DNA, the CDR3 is TGTGCCAGCAGTCGGTTTGGCGGGAGGGGAGACATTCAGTACTTC. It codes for CASSRFGGRGDIQYF.